This entry is about one TCR beta chain. Germline V gene sequence: CDR1 SGHRS, CDR2 YFSETQ. With V trimmed by 4 bases and J by 8 bases, 8 bases remained unmatched. There are 14 residues in the CDR3. The data were obtained in a study of blood T cell repertoires in COVID-19. Overall study: COVID-19 samples, acute and convalescent, were from the United States, Italy and Spain.

Participants were aged about 18 to 100 years from roughly 26 US areas. Assignments of participants to cohorts depended upon their own reported clinical history. This table comes from immunoSEQ multiplex PCR, and its TCRdb copy is limited to in-frame clones, with some not included. The data contain around 450,000 clones, around nine tenths of them singletons. The genes are TRBV5-1 and TRBJ1-2; TRBD1 aligns across 10 bases. The sequenced material came from PBMCs or T cells enriched from blood (not recorded which). The TCR was taken from a young woman with acute COVID-19. Here the CDR3 reads CASSPDRGTEGYTF. The CDR3 nucleotides are TGCGCCAGCAGCCCGGACAGGGGGACCGAAGGCTACACCTTC.